Listed here are 19 T cell receptor beta chains from one sample, sequenced in a study of T-cell reconstitution after alpha-beta-depleted transplantation in children. The TCRbeta library was prepared with unique molecular identifiers. Using its own MiXCR run on the PCR reads, TCRdb lists one record per CDR3 protein. This table holds approximately 47,000 distinct CDR3 sequences, around 53% found once. The sequences come from peripheral blood, collected before TCRalphabeta/CD19-depleted stem cell transplant. The receptor set was obtained from a boy younger than two with SCID, due to receive a stem cell transplant.

The chain joins TRBV5-1 to TRBJ2-1; no clear D. Looked up from germline, CDR1 is SGHRS and CDR2 is YFSETQ. This CDR3 is built from 11 residues. The V gene lost 0 bases and the J gene lost 10 bases, with 5 bases spanning the gap. CDR3 DNA: TGCGCCAGCAGCTTGGAATTCGAGCAGTTCTTC. Translated, it gives CASSLEFEQFF. Based on the CDR3 plus reference TRBV5-1 and TRBJ2-1, the full variable domain is KAGVTQTPRYLIKTRGQQVTLSCSPISGHRSVSWYQQTPGQGLQFLFEYFSETQRNKGNFPGRFSGRQFSNSRSEMNVSTLELGDSALYLCASSLEFEQFFGPGTRLTVL.

The chain has TRBV18 and TRBJ2-2; maybe TRBD1 (5 bases). Germline CDR1 KGHSH, CDR2 LQKENI. The length of the CDR3 is 15 residues. V was clipped by 4 bases and J by 0 bases, with 9 bases between them. CDR3 coding DNA: TGTGCCAGCTCACAAACAGGATCGAACACCGGGGAGCTGTTTTTT. Translated: CASSQTGSNTGELFF.

This chain links TRBV4-1 with TRBJ2-7; perhaps TRBD2 as D (5 bases). Trimming removed 1 base at V and 6 bases at J, with 19 bases between. This CDR3 region has 16 residues. From germline, CDR1 is MGHRA and CDR2 YSYEKL. As DNA, the CDR3 is TGCGCCAGCAGCCAAGGATTAGGGAGCTCCCCCTCCGAGCAGTACTTC. It codes for CASSQGLGSSPSEQYF.

The rearrangement joins TRBV28 to TRBJ2-4; D is uncertain. With 5 bases removed from V and 0 bases from J, the gap between germline ends came to 14 bases. Germline assignment: CDR1 MDHEN and CDR2 SYDVKM. CDR3 length: 16 residues. The CDR3 is CASSVISLLAKNIQYF. The CDR3 nucleotides are TGTGCCAGCAGTGTAATTTCCCTGCTAGCCAAAAACATTCAGTACTTC.

This chain joins TRBV7-6 and TRBJ2-5, with D perhaps TRBD1 (6 bases). There are 15 residues in the CDR3. V shed 5 bases and J shed 0 bases, with 13 bases lying between them. Germline values: CDR1 SGHVS, CDR2 FNYEAQ. The CDR3 DNA reads TGTGCCAGCAGCCATGTTAACAGGGACCAAGAGACCCAGTACTTC. Translating gives CASSHVNRDQETQYF.

This clonotype has just a few counts. The gene calls are TRBV5-6 and TRBJ2-3; D unclear. The V and J ends lost 0 bases and 0 bases respectively, with 5 bases between them. The CDR3 is 14 residues long. CDR1 is SGHDT and CDR2 is YYEEEE in the germline V gene. CDR3 nucleotide sequence: TGTGCCAGCAGCTTGGCACAAAGCACAGATACGCAGTATTTT. The encoded protein is CASSLAQSTDTQYF.

This chain links TRBV6-1 with TRBJ2-7; 8 bases are a match to TRBD1. This CDR3 region has 15 residues. Trimming took 6 bases from V and 4 from J; bases not matched to a gene: 11. Germline CDR1 is MNHNS and CDR2 is SASEGT. This CDR3 reads CASSSPGQGAYEQYF. The CDR3 DNA follows: TGTGCCAGCAGCTCCCCTGGGCAGGGGGCTTACGAGCAGTACTTC.

This clonotype was seen only a few times. This chain joins TRBV27 and TRBJ2-7; 7 positions match TRBD2. V lost 6 bases to trimming and J lost 6 bases; unmatched junction nucleotides: 14. This CDR3 is 15 amino acids long. Looked up from germline, CDR1 is MNHEY and CDR2 is SMNVEV (reference sequence). The DNA of the CDR3 is TGTGCCAGCAGCCGATGGAGCGGGGAGGTCTCCGAGCAGTACTTC. Its protein product is CASSRWSGEVSEQYF.

This clonotype was picked up many times. V usage is TRBV7-2 and J usage is TRBJ1-1; no clear D. CDR1 SGHTA and CDR2 FQGNSA come from the germline V gene. V shed 5 bases and J shed 0 bases, with 10 bases lying between them. The CDR3 consists of 14 residues. The CDR3 DNA is TGTGCCAGCAGCCCCCCGGTCCTGAACACTGAAGCTTTCTTT. This encodes CASSPPVLNTEAFF.

The chain carries TRBV5-1 and TRBJ2-5, with D maybe TRBD2 (7 bases). CDR1 SGHRS and CDR2 YFSETQ come from the germline V gene. The CDR3 sequence is 15 residues long. With 4 bases removed from V and 2 bases from J, the gap between germline ends came to 15 bases. The CDR3 DNA reads as TGCGCCAGCAGCGTGGGGGCTAGCGGACAAGAGACCCAGTACTTC. This gives the protein CASSVGASGQETQYF.

The chain has TRBV5-1 and TRBJ2-1, with 8 bases aligning to TRBD1. Germline CDR1 and CDR2: SGHRS and YFSETQ. Unmatched junction bases numbered 9, after V lost 4 bases and J lost 6 bases. The CDR3 is 15 amino acids. The CDR3 region is CASSTINRGSNEQFF. CDR3 sequence (DNA): TGCGCCAGCAGCACCATTAACAGGGGGAGCAATGAGCAGTTCTTC.

This clonotype showed up just a few times. CDR3 sequence: CASSQTSLQGIGYTF. In DNA form, the CDR3 reads TGCGCCAGCAGCCAAACGTCCTTGCAAGGAATCGGCTACACCTTC. The chain uses TRBV4-3 and TRBJ1-2; D unclear. Germline CDR1 reads LGHNA; CDR2 reads YSLEER. This CDR3 is built from 15 residues. The V end lost 2 bases, the J end lost 8 bases, and 18 bases lay between the germline ends.

V and J are TRBV28 and TRBJ2-7, with unresolved D. Trimming took off 6 bases at V and 3 bases at J, with 12 bases between the two ends. This CDR3 is 13 amino acids long. Germline CDR1 reads MDHEN; CDR2 reads SYDVKM. The CDR3 sequence is CASSSWPLYEQYF. The CDR3 DNA sequence: TGTGCCAGCAGCTCGTGGCCCCTCTACGAGCAGTACTTC.

The chain employs TRBV10-3 and TRBJ2-7, with a possible D match to TRBD1 (5 bases). CDR3 length: 17 residues. Trimming pared 2 bases from V and 3 bases from J, leaving 20 bases between. Germline values: CDR1 ENHRY, CDR2 SYGVKD. The CDR3 is CAISEPFGRADLYEQYF. DNA of the CDR3: TGTGCCATCAGTGAGCCCTTCGGCAGGGCCGACCTCTACGAGCAGTACTTC.

The chain carries TRBV7-6 and TRBJ2-5; 12 nucleotides match TRBD2. The CDR3 spans 17 residues. V gave up 2 bases and J gave up 1 base; unmatched junction bases: 5. CDR1 SGHVS and CDR2 FNYEAQ come from the germline V gene. The CDR3: CASSLLAGGPLQETQYF. The CDR3 DNA sequence: TGTGCCAGCAGCTTACTAGCGGGGGGGCCCCTCCAAGAGACCCAGTACTTC.

The chain combines TRBV4-1 with TRBJ1-4, with TRBD1 as a possible D gene (5 bases). V was clipped by 3 bases and J by 8 bases, with 19 bases between them. The germline gives CDR1 MGHRA, CDR2 YSYEKL. The CDR3 extends over 16 amino acids. CDR3 bases: TGCGCCAGCAGCCAGCCTTGGGGGTTTGCACAAGAAAAACTGTTTTTT. Amino acids: CASSQPWGFAQEKLFF.

The chain joins TRBV5-1 to TRBJ2-1; a possible D gene is TRBD1 (5 bases). The CDR3 runs to 12 residues. Trimming took off 5 bases at V and 4 bases at J, with 7 bases between the two ends. CDR1 SGHRS and CDR2 YFSETQ come from the germline V gene. CDR3 sequence (DNA): TGCGCCAGCAGGACAGAATACAATGAGCAGTTCTTC. Amino acids: CASRTEYNEQFF.

The chain employs TRBV9 and TRBJ2-1, with a tentative D call TRBD2 (5 bases). CDR3 length: 13 residues. CDR1 SGDLS and CDR2 YYNGEE come from the germline V gene. Trimming took 4 bases from V and 6 from J, leaving 11 bases between them. In DNA, the CDR3 is TGTGCCAGCAGCCCCCGACTACCCAATGAGCAGTTCTTC. Translation: CASSPRLPNEQFF.

The chain carries TRBV27 and TRBJ1-2, with D hard to call. Trimming took 3 bases from V and 4 from J, leaving 15 bases between them. The germline V gene has CDR1 MNHEY and CDR2 SMNVEV (reference sequence). There are 15 residues in the CDR3. CDR3 nucleotide sequence: TGTGCCAGCAGTTTCGTTCGGGGAGGGTCCTATGGCTACACCTTC. The encoded protein is CASSFVRGGSYGYTF.